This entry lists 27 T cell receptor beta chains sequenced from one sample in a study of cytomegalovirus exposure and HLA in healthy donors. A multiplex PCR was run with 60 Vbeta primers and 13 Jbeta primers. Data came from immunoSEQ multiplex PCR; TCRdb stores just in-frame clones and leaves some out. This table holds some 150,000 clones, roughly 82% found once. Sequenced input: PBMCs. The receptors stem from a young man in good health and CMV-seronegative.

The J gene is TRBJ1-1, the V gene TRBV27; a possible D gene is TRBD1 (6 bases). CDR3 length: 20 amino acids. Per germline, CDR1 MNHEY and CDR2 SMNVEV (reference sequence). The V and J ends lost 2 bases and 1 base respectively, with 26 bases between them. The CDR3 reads CASSLVALSQGRPGNTEAFF. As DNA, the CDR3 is TGTGCCAGCAGTTTAGTTGCCTTGTCGCAGGGGCGCCCCGGGAACACTGAAGCTTTCTTT.

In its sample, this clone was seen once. CDR3 in amino acids: CASSLTLPQYF. The CDR3 DNA reads as TGTGCCAGCAGTTTAACTTTACCGCAGTATTTT. V and J are TRBV28 and TRBJ2-3; D gene unclear. The length of the CDR3 is 11 residues. CDR1 MDHEN and CDR2 SYDVKM come from the germline V gene. Trimming pared 2 bases from V and 10 bases from J, leaving 7 bases between.

The CDR3 bases are TGTGCCAGCAGTCCGGGGGGACTAGCGGGGGCCGAGCAGTTCTTC. Protein product: CASSPGGLAGAEQFF. V and J are TRBV28 and TRBJ2-1, with 14 bases lining up with TRBD2. Germline loops: CDR1 MDHEN, CDR2 SYDVKM. V dropped 5 bases and J dropped 10; count of bases not matched to a gene: 7. The CDR3 has 15 residues.

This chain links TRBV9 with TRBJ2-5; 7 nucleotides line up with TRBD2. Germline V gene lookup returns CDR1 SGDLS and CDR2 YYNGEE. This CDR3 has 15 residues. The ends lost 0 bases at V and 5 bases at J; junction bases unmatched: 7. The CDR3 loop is CASSVELAPWETQYF. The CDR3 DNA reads TGTGCCAGCAGCGTAGAACTAGCGCCTTGGGAGACCCAGTACTTC.

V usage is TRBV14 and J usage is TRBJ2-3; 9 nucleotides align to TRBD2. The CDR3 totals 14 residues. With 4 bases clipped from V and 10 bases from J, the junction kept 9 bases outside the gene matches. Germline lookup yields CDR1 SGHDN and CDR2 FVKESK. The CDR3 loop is CASSPSSGGRAQYF. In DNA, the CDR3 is TGTGCCAGCAGCCCCAGCAGCGGGGGGCGAGCGCAGTATTTT. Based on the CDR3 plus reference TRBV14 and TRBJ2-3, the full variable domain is EAGVTQFPSHSVIEKGQTVTLRCDPISGHDNLYWYRRVMGKEIKFLLHFVKESKQDESGMPNNRFLAERTGGTYSTLKVQPAELEDSGVYFCASSPSSGGRAQYFGPGTRLTVL.

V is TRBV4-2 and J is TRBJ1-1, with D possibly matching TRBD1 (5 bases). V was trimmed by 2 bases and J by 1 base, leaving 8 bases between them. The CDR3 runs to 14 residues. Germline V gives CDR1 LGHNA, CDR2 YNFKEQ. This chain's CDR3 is CASSQTGANTEAFF. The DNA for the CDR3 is TGTGCCAGCAGCCAAACAGGAGCGAACACTGAAGCTTTCTTT.

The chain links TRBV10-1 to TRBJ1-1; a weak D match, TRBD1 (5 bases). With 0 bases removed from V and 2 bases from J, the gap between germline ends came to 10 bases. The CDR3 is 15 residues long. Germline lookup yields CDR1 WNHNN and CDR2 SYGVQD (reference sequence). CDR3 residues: CASSESSGGNTEAFF. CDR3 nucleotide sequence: TGCGCCAGCAGTGAGTCATCCGGGGGAAACACTGAAGCTTTCTTT.

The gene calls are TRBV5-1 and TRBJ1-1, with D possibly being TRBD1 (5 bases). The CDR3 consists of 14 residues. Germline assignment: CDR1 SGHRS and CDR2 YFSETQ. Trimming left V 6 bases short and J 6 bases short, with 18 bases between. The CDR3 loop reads CASNLLGAGAEAFF. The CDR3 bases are TGCGCCAGCAACCTCCTAGGGGCAGGCGCTGAAGCTTTCTTT. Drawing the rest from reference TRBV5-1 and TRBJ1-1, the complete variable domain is KAGVTQTPRYLIKTRGQQVTLSCSPISGHRSVSWYQQTPGQGLQFLFEYFSETQRNKGNFPGRFSGRQFSNSRSEMNVSTLELGDSALYLCASNLLGAGAEAFFGQGTRLTVV.

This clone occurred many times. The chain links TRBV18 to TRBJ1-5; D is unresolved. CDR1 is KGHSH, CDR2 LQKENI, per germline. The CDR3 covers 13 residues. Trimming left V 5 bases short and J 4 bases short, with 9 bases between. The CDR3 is CASSDRVNQPQHF. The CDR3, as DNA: TGTGCCAGCTCAGATCGGGTAAATCAGCCCCAGCATTTT.

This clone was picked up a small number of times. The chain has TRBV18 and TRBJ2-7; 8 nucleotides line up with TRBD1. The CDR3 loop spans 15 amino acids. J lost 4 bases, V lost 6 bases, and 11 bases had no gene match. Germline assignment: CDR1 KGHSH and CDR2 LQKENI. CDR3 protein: CASSPPGGSSYEQYF. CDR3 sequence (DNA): TGTGCCAGCTCGCCCCCAGGGGGCTCGTCTTACGAGCAGTACTTC. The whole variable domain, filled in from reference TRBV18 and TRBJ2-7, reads NAGVMQNPRHLVRRRGQEARLRCSPMKGHSHVYWYRQLPEEGLKFMVYLQKENIIDESGMPKERFSAEFPKEGPSILRIQQVVRGDSAAYFCASSPPGGSSYEQYFGPGTRLTVT.

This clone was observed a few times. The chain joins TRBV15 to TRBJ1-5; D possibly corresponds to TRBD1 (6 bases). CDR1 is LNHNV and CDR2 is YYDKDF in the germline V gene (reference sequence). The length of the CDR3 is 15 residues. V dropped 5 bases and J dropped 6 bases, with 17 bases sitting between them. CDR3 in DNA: TGTGCCACCAGCGGGGGCTCAGGGGTAGGTCAGCCCCAGCATTTT. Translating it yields CATSGGSGVGQPQHF.

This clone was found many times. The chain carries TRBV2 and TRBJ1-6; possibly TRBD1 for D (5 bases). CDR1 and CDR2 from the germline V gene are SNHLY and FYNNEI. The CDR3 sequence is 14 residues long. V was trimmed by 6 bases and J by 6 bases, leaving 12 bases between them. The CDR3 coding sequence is TGTGCCAGCAGGACAGACCTTGCTAATTCACCCCTCCACTTT. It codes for CASRTDLANSPLHF.

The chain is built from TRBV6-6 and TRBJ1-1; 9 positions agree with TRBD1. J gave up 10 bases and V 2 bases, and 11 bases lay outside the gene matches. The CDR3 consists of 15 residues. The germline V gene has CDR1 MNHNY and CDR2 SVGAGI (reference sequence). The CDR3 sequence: CASSYPGTGRYGAFF. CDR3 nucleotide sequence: TGTGCCAGCAGTTACCCCGGGACAGGGAGGTACGGAGCTTTCTTT.

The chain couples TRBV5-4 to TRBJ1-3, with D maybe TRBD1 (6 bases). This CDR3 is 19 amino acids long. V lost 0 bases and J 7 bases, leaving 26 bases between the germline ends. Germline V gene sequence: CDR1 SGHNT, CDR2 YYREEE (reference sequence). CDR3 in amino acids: CASSLEAGEFSRNWNTIYF. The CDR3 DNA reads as TGTGCCAGCAGCTTGGAAGCAGGGGAATTTAGCAGGAACTGGAACACCATATATTTT.

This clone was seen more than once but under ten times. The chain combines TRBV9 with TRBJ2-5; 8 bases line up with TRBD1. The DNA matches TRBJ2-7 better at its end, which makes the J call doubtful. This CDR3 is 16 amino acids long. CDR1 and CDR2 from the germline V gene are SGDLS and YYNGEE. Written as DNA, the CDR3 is TGTGCCAGCAGCGTTTCACAGGGGGGCTTCCACTACGAGCAGTACTTC. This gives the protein CASSVSQGGFHYEQYF.

CDR3 nucleotide sequence: TGCAGCGTTGAGGACAGGGGAGGCTACACCTTC. As protein: CSVEDRGGYTF. V and J are TRBV29-1 and TRBJ1-2; 9 bases fit TRBD1. Germline V gene data show CDR1 as SQVTM and CDR2 as ANQGSEA. J gave up 8 bases and V 3 bases, and 1 base lay outside the gene matches. CDR3 length: 11 amino acids.

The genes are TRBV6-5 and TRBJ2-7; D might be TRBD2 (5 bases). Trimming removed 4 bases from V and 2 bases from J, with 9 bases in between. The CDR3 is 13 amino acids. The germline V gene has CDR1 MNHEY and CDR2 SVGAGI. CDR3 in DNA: TGTGCCAGCAGTTTTCCCGGGACCTACGAGCAGTACTTC. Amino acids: CASSFPGTYEQYF.

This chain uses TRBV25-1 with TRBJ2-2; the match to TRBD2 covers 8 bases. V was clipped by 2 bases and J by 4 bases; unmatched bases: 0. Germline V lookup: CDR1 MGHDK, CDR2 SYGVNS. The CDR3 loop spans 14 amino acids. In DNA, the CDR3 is TGTGCCAGCAGTGAAGCGGGGGGCACCGGGGAGCTGTTTTTT. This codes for CASSEAGGTGELFF.

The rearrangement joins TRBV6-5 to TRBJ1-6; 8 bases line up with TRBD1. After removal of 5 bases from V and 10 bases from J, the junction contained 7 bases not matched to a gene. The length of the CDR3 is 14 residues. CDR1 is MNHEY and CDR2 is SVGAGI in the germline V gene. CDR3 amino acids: CASSTDRVESPLHF. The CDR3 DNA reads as TGTGCCAGCAGTACGGACAGGGTAGAATCACCCCTCCACTTT.

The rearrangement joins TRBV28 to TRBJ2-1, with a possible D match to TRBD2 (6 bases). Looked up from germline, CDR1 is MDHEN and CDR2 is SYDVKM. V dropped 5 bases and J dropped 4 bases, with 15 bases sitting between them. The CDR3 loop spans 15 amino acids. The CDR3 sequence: CASSLAPSGYNEQFF. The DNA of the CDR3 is TGTGCCAGCAGTCTAGCGCCCTCGGGGTACAATGAGCAGTTCTTC.

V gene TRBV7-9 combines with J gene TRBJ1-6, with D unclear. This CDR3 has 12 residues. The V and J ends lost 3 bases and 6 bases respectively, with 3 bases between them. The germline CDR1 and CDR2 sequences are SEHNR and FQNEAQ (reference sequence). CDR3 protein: CASSLSNSPLHF. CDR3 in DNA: TGTGCCAGCAGCTTGAGTAATTCACCCCTCCACTTT. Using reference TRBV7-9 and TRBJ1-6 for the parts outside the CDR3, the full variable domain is DTGVSQNPRHKITKRGQNVTFRCDPISEHNRLYWYRQTLGQGPEFLTYFQNEAQLEKSRLLSDRFSAERPKGSFSTLEIQRTEQGDSAMYLCASSLSNSPLHFGNGTRLTVT.

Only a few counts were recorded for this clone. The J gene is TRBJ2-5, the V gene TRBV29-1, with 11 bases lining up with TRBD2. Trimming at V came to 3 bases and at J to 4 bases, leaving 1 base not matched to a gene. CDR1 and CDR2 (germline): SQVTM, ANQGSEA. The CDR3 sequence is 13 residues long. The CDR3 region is CSVDTSGRETQYF. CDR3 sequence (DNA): TGCAGCGTTGACACTAGCGGGAGAGAGACCCAGTACTTC.

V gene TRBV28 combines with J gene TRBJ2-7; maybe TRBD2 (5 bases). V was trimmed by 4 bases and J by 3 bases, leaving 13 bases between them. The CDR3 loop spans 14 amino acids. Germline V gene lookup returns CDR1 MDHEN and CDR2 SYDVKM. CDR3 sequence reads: CASSSSSGHYEQYF. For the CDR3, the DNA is TGTGCCAGCAGTTCCTCAAGCGGCCACTACGAGCAGTACTTC.

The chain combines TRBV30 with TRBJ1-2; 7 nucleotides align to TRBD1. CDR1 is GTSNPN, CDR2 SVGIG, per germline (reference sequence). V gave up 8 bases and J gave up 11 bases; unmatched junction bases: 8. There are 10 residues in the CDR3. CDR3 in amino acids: CATRDRSYTF. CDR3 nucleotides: TGTGCCACCCGGGACAGATCTTACACCTTC.

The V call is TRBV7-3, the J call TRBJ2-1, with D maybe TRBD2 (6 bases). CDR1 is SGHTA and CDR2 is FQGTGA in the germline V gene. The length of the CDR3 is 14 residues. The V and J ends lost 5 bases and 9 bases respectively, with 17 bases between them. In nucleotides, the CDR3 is TGTGCCAGCAGCCCTACTACCGGGGGAGGTGAGCAGTTCTTC. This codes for CASSPTTGGGEQFF.

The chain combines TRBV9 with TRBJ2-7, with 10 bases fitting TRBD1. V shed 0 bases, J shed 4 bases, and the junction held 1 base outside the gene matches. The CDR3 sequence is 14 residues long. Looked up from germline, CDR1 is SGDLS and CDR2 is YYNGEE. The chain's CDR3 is CASSVGQGAYEQYF. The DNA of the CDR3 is TGTGCCAGCAGCGTAGGACAGGGGGCTTACGAGCAGTACTTC.

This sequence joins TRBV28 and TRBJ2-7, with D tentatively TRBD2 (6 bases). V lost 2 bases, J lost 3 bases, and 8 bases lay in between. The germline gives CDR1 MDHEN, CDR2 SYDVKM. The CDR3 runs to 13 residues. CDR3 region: CASSLPGDYEQYF. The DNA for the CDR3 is TGTGCCAGCAGTTTACCGGGGGACTACGAGCAGTACTTC. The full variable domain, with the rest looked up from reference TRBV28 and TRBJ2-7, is DVKVTQSSRYLVKRTGEKVFLECVQDMDHENMFWYRQDPGLGLRLIYFSYDVKMKEKGDIPEGYSVSREKKERFSLILESASTNQTSMYLCASSLPGDYEQYFGPGTRLTVT.